This T cell receptor (beta chain) was sequenced for a study of cytomegalovirus exposure and HLA in healthy donors. Unrecorded immune exposure was likely among donors, who were nominally healthy when sampled. A remark on this clone: Its target is unknown. The sample holds other DNA sequences that translate to the same CDR3.

Both 60 Vbeta primers and 13 Jbeta primers went into the PCR. Sequencing used immunoSEQ multiplex PCR; TCRdb keeps in-frame clones, though not all of them. In the table there are 190,000 or so clones, approximately 80% of which are singletons. Study-level results: Donor immune exposure was known only as CMV serostatus. Reports indicate that TCR beta sequences accurately predicted the HLA-A and HLA-B alleles of most subjects.

The sequenced material came from PBMCs. The TCR sequence derives from a boy aged 5-17 years in good health and CMV-seronegative.

CDR3 in DNA: TGTGCCAGCAGCGTTACAGGGAACACTGAAGCTTTCTTT. It is translated as CASSVTGNTEAFF. The rearrangement joins TRBV9 to TRBJ1-1; weak D call: TRBD1 (5 bases). The CDR3 consists of 13 residues. CDR1 SGDLS and CDR2 YYNGEE come from the germline V gene. V shed 2 bases and J shed 1 base, with 6 bases lying between them.